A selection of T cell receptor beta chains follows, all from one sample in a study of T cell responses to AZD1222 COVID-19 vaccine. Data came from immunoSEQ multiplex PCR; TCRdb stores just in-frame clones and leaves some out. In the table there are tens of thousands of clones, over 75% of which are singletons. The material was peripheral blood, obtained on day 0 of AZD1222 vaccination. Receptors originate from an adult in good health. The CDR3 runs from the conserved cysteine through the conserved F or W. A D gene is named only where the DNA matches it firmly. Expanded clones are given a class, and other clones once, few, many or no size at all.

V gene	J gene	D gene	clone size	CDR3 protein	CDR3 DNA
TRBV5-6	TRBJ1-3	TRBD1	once	CASSRRGIGTGGGGNTIYF	TGTGCCAGCAGCCGGAGAGGAATCGGGACAGGGGGAGGTGGAAACACCATATATTTT
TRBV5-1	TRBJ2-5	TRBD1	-	CASSLAPTGGETQYF	TGCGCCAGCAGCTTGGCACCGACAGGGGGGGAGACCCAGTACTTC
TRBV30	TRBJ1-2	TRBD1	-	CASGQEDNYGYTF	TGTGCCTCGGGACAGGAGGATAACTATGGCTACACCTTC
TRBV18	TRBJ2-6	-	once	CASSPVRGMGSGANVLTF	TGTGCCAGCTCACCGGTGAGGGGGATGGGTTCTGGGGCCAACGTCCTGACTTTC
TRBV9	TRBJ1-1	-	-	CASSVEMATEAFF	TGTGCCAGCAGCGTAGAGATGGCGACTGAAGCTTTCTTT
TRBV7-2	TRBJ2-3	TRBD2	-	CASSLGGGSGRDTQYF	TGTGCCAGCAGCTTAGGTGGCGGGAGCGGGAGAGATACGCAGTATTTT
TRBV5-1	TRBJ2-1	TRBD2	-	CASSLYSGVAGEQFF	TGCGCCAGCAGCTTGTACTCGGGTGTAGCGGGAGAGCAGTTCTTC
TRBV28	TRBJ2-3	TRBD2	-	CASSSPGGSSPYTQYF	TGTGCCAGCAGTTCCCCGGGAGGGTCGTCTCCCTATACGCAGTATTTT
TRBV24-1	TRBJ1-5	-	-	CATSDPTGDSNQPQHF	TGTGCCACCAGTGATCCCACGGGAGATAGCAATCAGCCCCAGCATTTT
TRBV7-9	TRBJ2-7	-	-	CASSLVDDSYEQYF	TGTGCCAGCAGCTTAGTTGATGATTCCTACGAGCAGTACTTC
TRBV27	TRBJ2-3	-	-	CASSHRADTQYF	TGTGCCAGCAGCCACAGGGCAGATACGCAGTATTTT
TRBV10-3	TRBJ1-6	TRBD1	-	CAISDGTGAPRGSPLHF	TGTGCCATCAGTGACGGGACAGGGGCCCCCAGGGGTTCACCCCTCCACTTT
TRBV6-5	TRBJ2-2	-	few	CASRTPGTAAGELFF	TGTGCCAGCAGAACCCCCGGGACTGCCGCCGGGGAGCTGTTTTTT
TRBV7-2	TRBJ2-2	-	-	CASSPPGLNTGELFF	TGTGCCAGCAGCCCCCCAGGATTAAACACCGGGGAGCTGTTTTTT
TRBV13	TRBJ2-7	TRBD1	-	CASSLGGTGWYEQYF	TGTGCCAGCAGCTTAGGAGGGACAGGGTGGTACGAGCAGTACTTC
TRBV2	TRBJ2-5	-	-	CASIPTAEGTQYF	TGTGCCAGCATTCCGACGGCTGAGGGGACCCAGTACTTC
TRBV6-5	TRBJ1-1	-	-	CASSPRVNTEAFF	TGTGCCAGCAGTCCCAGGGTGAACACTGAAGCTTTCTTT
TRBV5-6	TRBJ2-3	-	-	CASATADTQYF	TGTGCCAGCGCCACTGCAGATACGCAGTATTTT
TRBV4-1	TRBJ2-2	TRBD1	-	CASSQPTGRTGELFF	TGCGCCAGCAGCCAACCGACAGGGAGAACCGGGGAGCTGTTTTTT
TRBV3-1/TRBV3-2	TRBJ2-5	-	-	CASSQRWTPQETQYF	TGTGCCAGCAGCCAACGATGGACGCCCCAAGAGACCCAGTACTTC
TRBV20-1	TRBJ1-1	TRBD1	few	CSASPRDRENTEAFF	TGCAGTGCTAGTCCCCGGGACAGGGAGAACACTGAAGCTTTCTTT
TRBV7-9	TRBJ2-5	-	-	CASSLGRGSVGTQYF	TGTGCCAGCAGCTTAGGGCGGGGATCAGTGGGGACCCAGTACTTC
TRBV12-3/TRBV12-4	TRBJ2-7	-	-	CASRLIQVDEQYF	TGTGCCAGCAGATTAATCCAGGTCGACGAGCAGTACTTC
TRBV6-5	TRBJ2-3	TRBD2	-	CASSSRTSGATDTQYF	TGTGCCAGCAGTTCCCGGACTAGCGGGGCCACAGATACGCAGTATTTT
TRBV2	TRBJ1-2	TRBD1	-	CASSGPGTDRGYTF	TGTGCCAGCAGTGGTCCCGGGACAGACCGTGGCTACACCTTC
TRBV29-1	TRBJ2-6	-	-	CSVAFSGANVLTF	TGCAGCGTTGCATTCTCTGGGGCCAACGTCCTGACTTTC
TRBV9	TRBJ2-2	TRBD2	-	CASSPSGTENTGELFF	TGTGCCAGCAGCCCCAGCGGGACTGAGAACACCGGGGAGCTGTTTTTT
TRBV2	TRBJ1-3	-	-	CASQTGPSGNTIYF	TGTGCCAGCCAGACAGGACCCTCTGGAAACACCATATATTTT
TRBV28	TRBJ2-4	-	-	CASSSSWPNIQYF	TGTGCCAGCAGTTCTAGTTGGCCAAACATTCAGTACTTC
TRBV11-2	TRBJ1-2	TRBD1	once	CASSQTRDRGSGYTF	TGTGCCAGCAGCCAAACCCGGGACAGGGGTTCCGGCTACACCTTC
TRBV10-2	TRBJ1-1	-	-	CASSTGMNTEAFF	TGCGCCAGCAGTACAGGGATGAACACTGAAGCTTTCTTT
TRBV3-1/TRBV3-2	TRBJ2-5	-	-	CASSPSRSETQYF	TGTGCCAGCAGCCCTTCGCGATCAGAGACCCAGTACTTC
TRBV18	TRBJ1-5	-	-	CASSPGGQPQHF	TGTGCCAGCTCACCAGGGGGTCAGCCCCAGCATTTT
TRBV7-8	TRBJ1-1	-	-	CASSPGRFGYEAFF	TGTGCCAGCAGCCCAGGACGGTTCGGTTATGAAGCTTTCTTT
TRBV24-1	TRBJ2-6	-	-	CATSDSDGASGANVLTF	TGTGCCACCAGTGATTCAGACGGCGCGTCTGGGGCCAACGTCCTGACTTTC
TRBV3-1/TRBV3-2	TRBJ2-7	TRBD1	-	CASSPRQGPYEQYF	TGTGCCAGCAGCCCCCGACAGGGTCCCTACGAGCAGTACTTC
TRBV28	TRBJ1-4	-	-	CASNPATNEKLFF	TGTGCCAGTAATCCTGCAACTAATGAAAAACTGTTTTTT
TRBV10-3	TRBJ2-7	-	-	CAISESPQQGLPYEQYF	TGTGCCATCAGTGAGTCCCCGCAACAGGGTCTGCCCTACGAGCAGTACTTC
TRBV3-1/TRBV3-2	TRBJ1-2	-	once	CASSQSHRGEGGYTF	TGTGCCAGCAGCCAATCCCACCGGGGAGAGGGCGGCTACACCTTC
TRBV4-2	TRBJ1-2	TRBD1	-	CASSFRDRGVTNYGYTF	TGTGCCAGCAGCTTCCGGGACAGGGGGGTTACTAACTATGGCTACACCTTC
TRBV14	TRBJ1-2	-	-	CASSPIHFNYGYTF	TGTGCCAGCAGCCCGATTCACTTTAACTATGGCTACACCTTC
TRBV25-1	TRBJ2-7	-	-	CASTSQVEHHEQYF	TGTGCCAGCACCTCACAGGTGGAGCACCACGAGCAGTACTTC
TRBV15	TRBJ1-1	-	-	CATSREGAGGTEAFF	TGTGCCACCAGCAGAGAAGGGGCCGGGGGCACTGAAGCTTTCTTT
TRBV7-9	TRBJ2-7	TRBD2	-	CASSTRRGRGLGLAGGFLEQYF	TGTGCCAGCAGCACCCGGAGGGGGAGGGGCCTAGGACTAGCGGGAGGATTCCTCGAGCAGTACTTC
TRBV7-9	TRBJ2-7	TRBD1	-	CASSLDRGNEQYF	TGTGCCAGCAGCTTAGACAGGGGGAACGAGCAGTACTTC
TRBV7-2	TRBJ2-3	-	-	CASSFVSTDTQYF	TGTGCCAGCAGCTTCGTGAGCACAGATACGCAGTATTTT
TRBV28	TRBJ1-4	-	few	CASSLPTAQEEKLFF	TGTGCCAGCAGCCTACCGACGGCGCAGGAGGAAAAACTGTTTTTT
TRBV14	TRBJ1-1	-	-	CASSQDWNTEAFF	TGTGCCAGCAGCCAAGATTGGAACACTGAAGCTTTCTTT
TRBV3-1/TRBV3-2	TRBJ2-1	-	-	CASSQERLNYNEQFF	TGTGCCAGCAGCCAAGAACGCCTTAACTACAATGAGCAGTTCTTC
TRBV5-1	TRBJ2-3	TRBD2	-	CASRTPSGLSTDTQYF	TGCGCCAGCAGGACACCTAGCGGGCTTAGCACAGATACGCAGTATTTT
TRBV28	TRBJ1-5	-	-	CASRYPVLNQPQHF	TGTGCCAGCAGATATCCTGTCTTGAATCAGCCCCAGCATTTT
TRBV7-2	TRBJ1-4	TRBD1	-	CASSFYRGTNEKLFF	TGTGCCAGCAGTTTTTACAGGGGGACGAATGAAAAACTGTTTTTT